These 16 T cell receptor beta chains were sequenced from one sample in a study of T-cell reconstitution after alpha-beta-depleted transplantation in children. Library preparation (for TCRbeta) was performed with unique molecular identifiers. TCRdb ran MiXCR on the PCR reads and lists one entry per CDR3 protein. The sample holds 700,000 to 850,000 distinct CDR3 sequences, 15% to 20% seen once. This material consisted of PBMCs, mostly from graft donor cells, taken 360 days after TCRalphabeta/CD19-depleted stem cell transplant. Every receptor here comes from a male patient younger than 18 who had a stem cell transplant for acute lymphoblastic leukemia, so the T cells may come from the graft donor.

The chain uses TRBV6-1 and TRBJ2-4; D may be TRBD1 (8 bases). V dropped 7 bases and J dropped 8 bases, with 15 bases sitting between them. This CDR3 comprises 13 residues. Germline CDR1 reads MNHNS; CDR2 reads SASEGT. CDR3 in amino acids: CASKHTGGDIQYF. The CDR3 nucleotides read TGTGCCAGCAAGCACACAGGGGGGGACATTCAGTACTTC.

This clonotype was seen a few times. This rearrangement joins TRBV7-6 to TRBJ2-1; D not resolved. The ends were cut back, 2 bases at V and 8 bases at J, with 13 bases in the middle. This CDR3 has 14 amino acids. Germline assignment: CDR1 SGHVS and CDR2 FNYEAQ. CDR3 sequence reads: CASSLWSVRDEQFF. The CDR3 DNA reads TGTGCCAGCAGCTTATGGTCGGTTCGGGATGAGCAGTTCTTC. The complete variable domain, with remaining parts taken from reference TRBV7-6 and TRBJ2-1, reads GAGVSQSPRYKVTKRGQDVALRCDPISGHVSLYWYRQALGQGPEFLTYFNYEAQQDKSGLPNDRFSAERPEGSISTLTIQRTEQRDSAMYRCASSLWSVRDEQFFGPGTRLTVL.

This clonotype was observed a few times. The chain employs TRBV11-2 and TRBJ2-1; TRBD1 agrees at 8 bases. This CDR3 is built from 16 residues. CDR1 and CDR2 from the germline V gene are SGHAT and FQNNGV. The trim removed 2 bases at V and 3 bases at J, leaving 6 bases unmatched. The CDR3 reads CASSLRGRGLYNEQFF. In DNA form, the CDR3 reads TGTGCCAGCAGCTTAAGGGGCAGGGGGCTCTACAATGAGCAGTTCTTC.

The J gene is TRBJ2-3, the V gene TRBV5-1, with D perhaps being TRBD1 or TRBD2 (5 bases each). Germline loops: CDR1 SGHRS, CDR2 YFSETQ. V shed 1 base and J shed 4 bases, with 22 bases lying between them. The CDR3 runs to 18 residues. This CDR3 is CASSLRGSGPHYPDTQYF. The CDR3 nucleotides are TGCGCCAGCAGCTTGAGGGGATCGGGACCACACTACCCAGATACGCAGTATTTT.

This clonotype showed up just a few times. The chain joins TRBV4-1 to TRBJ2-6; D uncertain. CDR1 is MGHRA, CDR2 YSYEKL, per germline. With 2 bases removed from V and 0 bases from J, the gap between germline ends came to 23 bases. This CDR3 is 21 amino acids long. CDR3 nucleotide sequence: TGCGCCAGCAGCCAACATAAGTTCTCAGGTGGCCTCAGCTCTGGGGCCAACGTCCTGACTTTC. It codes for CASSQHKFSGGLSSGANVLTF.

CDR3 protein: CASRSLGADTQYF. Written as DNA, the CDR3 is TGTGCCAGCCGCTCCCTTGGCGCAGATACGCAGTATTTT. The chain couples TRBV14 to TRBJ2-3; no reliable D call. V lost 8 bases and J 4 bases, leaving 13 bases between the germline ends. The CDR3 has 13 amino acids. Germline lookup yields CDR1 SGHDN and CDR2 FVKESK. Filled out from reference TRBV14 and TRBJ2-3, the complete variable domain reads EAGVTQFPSHSVIEKGQTVTLRCDPISGHDNLYWYRRVMGKEIKFLLHFVKESKQDESGMPNNRFLAERTGGTYSTLKVQPAELEDSGVYFCASRSLGADTQYFGPGTRLTVL.

The rearrangement joins TRBV5-1 to TRBJ2-2, with D possibly being TRBD1 (5 bases). Germline lookup yields CDR1 SGHRS and CDR2 YFSETQ. This CDR3 spans 15 amino acids. Trimming removed 6 bases from V and 1 base from J, with 13 bases in between. The CDR3 DNA reads TGCGCCAGCACCCCCCAGGGCGGGAACACCGGGGAGCTGTTTTTT. This translates into CASTPQGGNTGELFF.

This clonotype was detected a few times. The V call is TRBV5-1, the J call TRBJ2-5, with unresolved D. The V gene's germline CDR1 is SGHRS and CDR2 YFSETQ. This CDR3 has 16 amino acids. The germline V and J ends were trimmed by 4 bases and 2 bases, with 18 bases remaining between them. The CDR3 is CASSPWTGVRQETQYF. The DNA for the CDR3 is TGCGCCAGCAGCCCCTGGACGGGCGTACGACAAGAGACCCAGTACTTC.

The rearrangement links TRBV28 to TRBJ1-5, with 7 bases that match TRBD1. Germline V gene sequence: CDR1 MDHEN, CDR2 SYDVKM. The CDR3 is 15 amino acids. V lost 3 bases to trimming and J lost 0 bases; unmatched junction nucleotides: 2. The CDR3 sequence is CASSFWDSSNQPQHF. The CDR3, as DNA: TGTGCCAGCAGTTTTTGGGACAGTAGCAATCAGCCCCAGCATTTT.

This clonotype was seen more than once but under ten times. V usage is TRBV18 and J usage is TRBJ2-3; the D is unclear. The V end was cut by 6 bases, the J end by 5 bases, with 15 bases between. The CDR3 consists of 14 residues. Germline assignment: CDR1 KGHSH and CDR2 LQKENI. This CDR3 is CASSARRPGDTQYF. The CDR3 coding sequence is TGTGCCAGCTCCGCCAGGCGGCCGGGAGATACGCAGTATTTT.

This clonotype was observed at least ten times. The chain uses TRBV2 and TRBJ2-3; a weak D match, TRBD2 (6 bases). Trimming shortened V by 11 bases and J by 1 base, and 22 bases separated the two germline ends. The CDR3 spans 16 residues. The germline gives CDR1 SNHLY, CDR2 FYNNEI. CDR3 coding DNA: TGTGCCTCTAAGACCCCCGGGGAGGCGGGCACAGATACGCAGTATTTT. The encoded protein is CASKTPGEAGTDTQYF.

This clonotype was recorded a few times. A read error may produce the germline difference seen at one junction end. The V call is TRBV5-1, the J call TRBJ2-1; 7 bases map to TRBD2. This CDR3 contains 12 residues. Germline-derived CDR1 and CDR2 are SGHRS and YFSETQ. The CDR3 sequence: CASSLGPSGTIF. DNA for the CDR3: TGCGCCAGCAGCTTAGGGCCGAGCGGGACGATCTTC. The complete variable domain, with remaining parts taken from reference TRBV5-1 and TRBJ2-1, reads KAGVTQTPRYLIKTRGQQVTLSCSPISGHRSVSWYQQTPGQGLQFLFEYFSETQRNKGNFPGRFSGRQFSNSRSEMNVSTLELGDSALYLCASSLGPSGTIFGPGTRLTVL.

There are a few counts of this clonotype. The V call is TRBV2, the J call TRBJ2-2; D might be TRBD2 (6 bases). Trimming took 5 bases from V and 13 from J, leaving 20 bases between them. Germline CDR1 reads SNHLY; CDR2 reads FYNNEI. This CDR3 spans 14 amino acids. As DNA, the CDR3 is TGTGCCAGCAGTAACTTGGGACTCGGGCGGGGGCTGTTTTTT. Translated, it gives CASSNLGLGRGLFF.

The chain uses TRBV15 and TRBJ2-5, with D unresolved. V lost 0 bases to trimming and J lost 5 bases, with 7 bases between them. The germline V gene encodes CDR1 LNHNV and CDR2 YYDKDF (reference sequence). This CDR3 comprises 13 residues. CDR3 sequence (DNA): TGTGCCACCAGCAGAGATAAGTGGGAGACCCAGTACTTC. Translation: CATSRDKWETQYF.

In its sample, this clonotype was seen once. This chain joins TRBV5-6 and TRBJ2-3; D is perhaps TRBD2 (5 bases). Germline CDR1 is SGHDT and CDR2 is YYEEEE. The CDR3 is 18 residues long. V was trimmed by 4 bases and J by 8 bases, leaving 29 bases between them. CDR3 sequence: CASSPGGVTGSRILTQYF. The CDR3 region has the DNA TGTGCCAGCAGCCCAGGAGGAGTTACGGGATCGAGGATCCTTACGCAGTATTTT.

This clonotype was picked up a small number of times. The chain couples TRBV15 to TRBJ1-1; a possible D gene is TRBD1 (6 bases). The CDR3 runs to 16 residues. Trimming took off 0 bases at V and 1 base at J, with 12 bases between the two ends. CDR1 LNHNV and CDR2 YYDKDF come from the germline V gene (reference sequence). The CDR3 is CATSRDGTYTNTEAFF. The CDR3 coding sequence is TGTGCCACCAGCAGAGATGGGACATACACGAACACTGAAGCTTTCTTT. Filled out from reference TRBV15 and TRBJ1-1, the complete variable domain reads DAMVIQNPRYQVTQFGKPVTLSCSQTLNHNVMYWYQQKSSQAPKLLFHYYDKDFNNEADTPDNFQSRRPNTSFCFLDIRSPGLGDTAMYLCATSRDGTYTNTEAFFGQGTRLTVV.